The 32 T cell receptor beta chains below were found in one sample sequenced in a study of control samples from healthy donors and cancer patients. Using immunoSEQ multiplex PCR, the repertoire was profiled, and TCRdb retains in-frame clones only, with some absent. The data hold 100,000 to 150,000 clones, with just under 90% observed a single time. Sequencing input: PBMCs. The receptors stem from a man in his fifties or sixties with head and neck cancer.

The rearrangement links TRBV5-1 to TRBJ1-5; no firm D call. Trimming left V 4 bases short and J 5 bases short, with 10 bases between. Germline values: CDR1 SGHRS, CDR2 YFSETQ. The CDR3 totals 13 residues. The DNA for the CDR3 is TGCGCCAGCAGCGCCGCGGGAGATCAGCCCCAGCATTTT. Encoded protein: CASSAAGDQPQHF.

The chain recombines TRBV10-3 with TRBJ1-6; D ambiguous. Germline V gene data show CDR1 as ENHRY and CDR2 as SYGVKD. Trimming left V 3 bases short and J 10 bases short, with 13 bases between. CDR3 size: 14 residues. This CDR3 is CAISDEPVSSPLHF. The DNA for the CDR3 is TGTGCCATCAGTGACGAACCAGTCAGCTCACCCCTCCACTTT.

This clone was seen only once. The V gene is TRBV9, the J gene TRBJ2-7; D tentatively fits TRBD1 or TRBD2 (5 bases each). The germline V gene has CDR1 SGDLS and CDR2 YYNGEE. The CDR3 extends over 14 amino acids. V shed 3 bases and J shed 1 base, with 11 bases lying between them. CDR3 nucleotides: TGTGCCAGCAGCGACCGGGACCTATCCTACGAGCAGTACTTC. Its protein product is CASSDRDLSYEQYF.

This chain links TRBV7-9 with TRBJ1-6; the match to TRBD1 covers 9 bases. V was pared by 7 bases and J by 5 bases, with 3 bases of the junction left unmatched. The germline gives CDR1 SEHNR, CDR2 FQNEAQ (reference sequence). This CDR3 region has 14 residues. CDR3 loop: CASNRDRDNSPLHF. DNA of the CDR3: TGTGCCAGCAATCGGGACAGGGATAATTCACCCCTCCACTTT.

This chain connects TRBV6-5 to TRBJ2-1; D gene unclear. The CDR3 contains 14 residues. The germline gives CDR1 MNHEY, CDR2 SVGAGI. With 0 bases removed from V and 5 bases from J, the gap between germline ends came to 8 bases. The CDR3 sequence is CASSYSVRNNEQFF. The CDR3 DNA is TGTGCCAGCAGTTACTCTGTAAGAAACAATGAGCAGTTCTTC.

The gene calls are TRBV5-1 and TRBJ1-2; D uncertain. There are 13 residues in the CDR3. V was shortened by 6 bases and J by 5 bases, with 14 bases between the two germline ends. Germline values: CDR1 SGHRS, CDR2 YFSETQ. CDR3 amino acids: CASKSVPSYGYTF. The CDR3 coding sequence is TGCGCCAGCAAAAGTGTGCCCTCGTATGGCTACACCTTC.

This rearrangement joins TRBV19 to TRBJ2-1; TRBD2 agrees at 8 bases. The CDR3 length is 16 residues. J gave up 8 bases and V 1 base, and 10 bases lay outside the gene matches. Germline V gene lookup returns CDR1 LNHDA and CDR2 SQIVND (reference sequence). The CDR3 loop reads CASSIAGGAPPDEQFF. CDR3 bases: TGTGCCAGTAGTATAGCCGGGGGGGCCCCCCCCGATGAGCAGTTCTTC.

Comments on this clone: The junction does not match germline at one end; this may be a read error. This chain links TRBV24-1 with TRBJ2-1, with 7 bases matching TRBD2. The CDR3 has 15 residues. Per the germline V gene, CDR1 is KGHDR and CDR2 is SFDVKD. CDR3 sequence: CATSGRGVSFNGQFF. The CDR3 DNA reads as TGTGCCACCAGTGGTCGGGGGGTCTCTTTCAATGGGCAGTTCTTC.

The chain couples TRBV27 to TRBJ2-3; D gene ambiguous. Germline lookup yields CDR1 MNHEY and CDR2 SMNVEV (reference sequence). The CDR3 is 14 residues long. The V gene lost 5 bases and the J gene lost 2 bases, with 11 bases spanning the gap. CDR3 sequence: CASSGVGYTDTQYF. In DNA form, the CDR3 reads TGTGCCAGCAGTGGGGTGGGATACACAGATACGCAGTATTTT.

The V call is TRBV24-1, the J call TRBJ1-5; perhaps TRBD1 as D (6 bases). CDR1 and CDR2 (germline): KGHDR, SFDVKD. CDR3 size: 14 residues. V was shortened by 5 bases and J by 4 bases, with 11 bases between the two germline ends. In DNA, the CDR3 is TGTGCCACCAGTGCGGACAGACGTAATCAGCCCCAGCATTTT. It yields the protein CATSADRRNQPQHF.

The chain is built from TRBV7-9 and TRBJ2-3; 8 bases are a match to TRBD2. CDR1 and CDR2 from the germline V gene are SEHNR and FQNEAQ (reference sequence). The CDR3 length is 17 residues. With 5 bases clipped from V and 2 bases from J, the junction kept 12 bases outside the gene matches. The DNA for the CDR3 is TGTGCCAGCAGCGAGGGCCTTATAGCGGGACACACAGATACGCAGTATTTT. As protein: CASSEGLIAGHTDTQYF.

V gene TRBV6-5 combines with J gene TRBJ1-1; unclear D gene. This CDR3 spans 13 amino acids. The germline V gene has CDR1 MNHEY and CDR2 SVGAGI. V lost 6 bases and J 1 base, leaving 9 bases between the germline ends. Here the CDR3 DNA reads TGTGCCAGCAGGGCACCCGGGAACACTGAAGCTTTCTTT. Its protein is CASRAPGNTEAFF.

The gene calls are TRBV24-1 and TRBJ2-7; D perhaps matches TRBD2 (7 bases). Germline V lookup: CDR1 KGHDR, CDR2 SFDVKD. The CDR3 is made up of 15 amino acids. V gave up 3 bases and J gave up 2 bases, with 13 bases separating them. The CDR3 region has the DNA TGTGCCACCAGTGATACCATGCGGGGGCCCTACGAGCAGTACTTC. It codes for CATSDTMRGPYEQYF.

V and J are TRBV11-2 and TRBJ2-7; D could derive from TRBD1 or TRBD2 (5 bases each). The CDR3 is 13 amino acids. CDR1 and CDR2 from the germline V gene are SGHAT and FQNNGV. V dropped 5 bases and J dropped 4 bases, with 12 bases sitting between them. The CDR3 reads CASSHEGLYEQYF. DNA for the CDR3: TGTGCCAGCAGCCACGAGGGGTTATACGAGCAGTACTTC. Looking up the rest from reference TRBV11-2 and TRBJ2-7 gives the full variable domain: EAGVAQSPRYKIIEKRQSVAFWCNPISGHATLYWYQQILGQGPKLLIQFQNNGVVDDSQLPKDRFSAERLKGVDSTLKIQPAKLEDSAVYLCASSHEGLYEQYFGPGTRLTVT.

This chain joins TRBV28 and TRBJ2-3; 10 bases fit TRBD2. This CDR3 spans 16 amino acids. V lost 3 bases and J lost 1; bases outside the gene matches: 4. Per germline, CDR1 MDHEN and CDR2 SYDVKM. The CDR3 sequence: CASSFIGLAGTDTQYF. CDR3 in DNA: TGTGCCAGCAGTTTCATCGGACTAGCGGGCACAGATACGCAGTATTTT.

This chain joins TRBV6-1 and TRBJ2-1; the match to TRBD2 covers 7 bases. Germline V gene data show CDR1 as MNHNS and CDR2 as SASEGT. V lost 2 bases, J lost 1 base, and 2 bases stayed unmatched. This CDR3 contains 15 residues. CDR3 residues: CASSEFGGSYNEQFF. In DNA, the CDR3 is TGTGCCAGCAGTGAATTCGGGGGGTCCTACAATGAGCAGTTCTTC.

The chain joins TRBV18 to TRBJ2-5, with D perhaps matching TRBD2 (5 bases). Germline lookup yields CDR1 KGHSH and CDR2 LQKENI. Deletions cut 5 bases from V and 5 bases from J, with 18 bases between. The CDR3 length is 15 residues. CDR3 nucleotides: TGTGCCAGCTCAACCCGGACTGACGGGCCGGAGACCCAGTACTTC. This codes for CASSTRTDGPETQYF.

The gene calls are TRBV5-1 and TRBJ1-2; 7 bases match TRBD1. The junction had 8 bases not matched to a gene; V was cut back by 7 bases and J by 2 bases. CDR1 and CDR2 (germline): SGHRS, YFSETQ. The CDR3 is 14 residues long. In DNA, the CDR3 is TGCGCCAGCTCCCGGGAGGGGGCGAACTATGGCTACACCTTC. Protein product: CASSREGANYGYTF.

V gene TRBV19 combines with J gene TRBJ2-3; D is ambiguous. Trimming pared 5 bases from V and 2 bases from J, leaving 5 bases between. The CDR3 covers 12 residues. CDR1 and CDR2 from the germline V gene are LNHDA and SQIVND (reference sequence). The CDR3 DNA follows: TGTGCCAGTAGTCCCACCACAGATACGCAGTATTTT. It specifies CASSPTTDTQYF.

CDR3 loop: CASSGLAGDDIQYF. In nucleotides, the CDR3 is TGTGCCAGCAGTGGCCTAGCGGGGGATGACATTCAGTACTTC. The chain uses TRBV2 and TRBJ2-4, with TRBD2 matching over 10 bases. Germline CDR1 and CDR2: SNHLY and FYNNEI. V lost 4 bases to trimming and J lost 8 bases; unmatched junction nucleotides: 5. The CDR3 extends over 14 amino acids.

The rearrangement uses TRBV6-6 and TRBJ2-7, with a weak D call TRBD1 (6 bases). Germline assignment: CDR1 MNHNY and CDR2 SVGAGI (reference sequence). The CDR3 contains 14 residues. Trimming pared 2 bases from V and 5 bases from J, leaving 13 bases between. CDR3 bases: TGTGCCAGCAGTTACCGCAGGGGTGGCGACGAGCAGTACTTC. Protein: CASSYRRGGDEQYF.

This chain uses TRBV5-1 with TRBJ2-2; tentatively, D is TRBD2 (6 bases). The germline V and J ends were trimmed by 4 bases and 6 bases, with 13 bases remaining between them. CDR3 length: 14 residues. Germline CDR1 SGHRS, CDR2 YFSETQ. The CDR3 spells CASSPPWGAGELFF. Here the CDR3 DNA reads TGCGCCAGCAGCCCCCCGTGGGGGGCCGGGGAGCTGTTTTTT.

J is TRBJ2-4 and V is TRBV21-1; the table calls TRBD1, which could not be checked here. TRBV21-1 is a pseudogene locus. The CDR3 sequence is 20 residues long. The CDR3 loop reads CASSKKGQGDAGIQVNIQYF. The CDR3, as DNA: TGTGCCAGCAGCAAAAAGGGACAGGGAGATGCGGGAATCCAGGTAAACATTCAGTACTTC.

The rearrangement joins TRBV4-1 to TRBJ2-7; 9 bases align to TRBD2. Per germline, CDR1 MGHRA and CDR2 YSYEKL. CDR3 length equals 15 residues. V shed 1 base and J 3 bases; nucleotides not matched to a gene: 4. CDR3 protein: CASSQGLAEYYEQYF. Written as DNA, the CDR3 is TGCGCCAGCAGCCAAGGACTAGCGGAATACTACGAGCAGTACTTC.

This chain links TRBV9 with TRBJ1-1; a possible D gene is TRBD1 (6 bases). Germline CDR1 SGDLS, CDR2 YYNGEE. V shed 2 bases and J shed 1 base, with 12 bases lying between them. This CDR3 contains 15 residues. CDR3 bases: TGTGCCAGCAGCGTCGAGGGCAGGGGGAACACTGAAGCTTTCTTT. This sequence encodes CASSVEGRGNTEAFF.

CDR3 nucleotide sequence: TGTGCCAGCAGCCAACGGACCGGCTCCTACAATGAGCAGTTCTTC. Protein sequence: CASSQRTGSYNEQFF. The chain links TRBV7-9 to TRBJ2-1, with unresolved D. From germline, CDR1 is SEHNR and CDR2 FQNEAQ (reference sequence). There are 15 residues in the CDR3. V was clipped by 5 bases and J by 0 bases, with 11 bases between them.

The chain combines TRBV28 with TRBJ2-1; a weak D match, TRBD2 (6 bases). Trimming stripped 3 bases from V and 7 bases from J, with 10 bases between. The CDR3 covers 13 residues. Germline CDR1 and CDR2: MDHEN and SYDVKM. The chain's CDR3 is CASSLGGVNEQFF. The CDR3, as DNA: TGTGCCAGCAGTTTGGGCGGGGTGAATGAGCAGTTCTTC.

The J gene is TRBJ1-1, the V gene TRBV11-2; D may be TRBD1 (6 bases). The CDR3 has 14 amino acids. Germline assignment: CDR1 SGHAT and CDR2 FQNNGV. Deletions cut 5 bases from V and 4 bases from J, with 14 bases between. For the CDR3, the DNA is TGTGCCAGCAGCCGGGACACCGTTGGCACTGAAGCTTTCTTT. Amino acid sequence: CASSRDTVGTEAFF.

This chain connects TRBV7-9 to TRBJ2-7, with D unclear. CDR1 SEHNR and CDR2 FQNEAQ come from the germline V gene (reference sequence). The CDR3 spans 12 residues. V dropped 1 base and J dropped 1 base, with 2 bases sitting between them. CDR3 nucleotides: TGTGCCAGCAGCTTAGTTTCCTACGAGCAGTACTTC. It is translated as CASSLVSYEQYF.

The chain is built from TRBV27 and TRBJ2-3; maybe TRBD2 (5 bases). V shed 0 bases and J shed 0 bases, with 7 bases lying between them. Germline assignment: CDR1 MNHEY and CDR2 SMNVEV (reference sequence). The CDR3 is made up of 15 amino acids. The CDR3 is CASSLSRLSTDTQYF. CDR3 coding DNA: TGTGCCAGCAGTTTATCCAGACTAAGCACAGATACGCAGTATTTT.

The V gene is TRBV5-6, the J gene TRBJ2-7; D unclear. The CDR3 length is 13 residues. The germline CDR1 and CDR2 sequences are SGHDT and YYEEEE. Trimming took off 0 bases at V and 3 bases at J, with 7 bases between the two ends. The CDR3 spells CASSLGRLYEQYF. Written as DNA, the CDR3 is TGTGCCAGCAGCTTGGGCAGACTCTACGAGCAGTACTTC. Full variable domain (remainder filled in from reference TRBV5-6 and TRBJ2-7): DAGVTQSPTHLIKTRGQQVTLRCSPKSGHDTVSWYQQALGQGPQFIFQYYEEEERQRGNFPDRFSGHQFPNYSSELNVNALLLGDSALYLCASSLGRLYEQYFGPGTRLTVT.

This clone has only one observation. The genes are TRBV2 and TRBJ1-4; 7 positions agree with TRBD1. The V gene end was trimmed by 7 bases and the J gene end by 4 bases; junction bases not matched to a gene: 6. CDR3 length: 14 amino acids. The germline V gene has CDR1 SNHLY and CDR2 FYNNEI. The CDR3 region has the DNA TGTGCCAGCAAACACCGGGACAGTAATGAAAAACTGTTTTTT. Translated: CASKHRDSNEKLFF.